The 23 T cell receptor beta chains in this list originate from one sample, sequenced in a study of post-analysis software for immune sequencing data. Overall study results and limits: Relative to controls, patients had five TRBV segments at higher frequency, with TRBV5-6, TRBV5-1 and TRBV20-1 among these.

Libraries were made from TCR beta cDNA, and they carried unique molecular identifiers. TCRdb called the PCR reads again in MiXCR, with one record for every CDR3 protein. The table shows about 260,000 distinct CDR3 sequences, with 36% occurring only once. No antigens are known for them. The sequenced sample was blood. Receptors originate from a girl aged 5-17 years with multiple sclerosis.

In the case of this clonotype: A much larger clone differs by one base, so this may be a read error. This chain uses TRBV6-1 with TRBJ2-1, with TRBD2 identical over 13 bases. Germline CDR1 and CDR2: MNHNS and SASEGT. CDR3 length: 15 amino acids. Unmatched junction bases numbered 7, after V lost 7 bases and J lost 7 bases. The CDR3 spells CASIEGLAGRNEQFF. The CDR3 region has the DNA TGTGCCAGCATCGAGGGACTAGCGGGGCGGAATGAGCAGTTCTTC.

There are many counts of this clonotype. The V and J genes are TRBV20-1 and TRBJ1-2; D gene ambiguous. Germline CDR1 is DFQATT and CDR2 is SNEGSKA (reference sequence). CDR3 length: 11 amino acids. Trimming cost V 7 bases and J 4 bases, with 10 bases left between them. This chain's CDR3 is CSVPSGYGYTF. In nucleotides, the CDR3 is TGCAGTGTCCCATCCGGCTATGGCTACACCTTC.

CDR3 sequence: CASSSDVSTDAEYF. The DNA of the CDR3 is TGTGCCAGCAGTTCCGACGTCAGCACAGATGCGGAATATTTT. The V gene is TRBV12-3 or TRBV12-4, the J gene TRBJ2-3; the D is unclear. The length of the CDR3 is 14 residues. The V and J ends lost 4 bases and 15 bases respectively, with 23 bases between them.

A note on this clonotype: A much larger clone differs from this one at a single base, so this may be a read error. The gene calls are TRBV5-1 and TRBJ2-5; 11 nucleotides match TRBD1. Germline CDR1 is SGHRS and CDR2 is YFSETQ. The CDR3 length is 14 residues. V shed 3 bases, J shed 11 bases, and the junction held 9 bases outside the gene matches. CDR3 sequence (DNA): TGCGCCAGCAGCTCGGGACAGGGGGGGAATGAGCAGTACTTC. This translates into CASSSGQGGNEQYF.

This clonotype showed up just once. This may be a read error, as it is one base from a much larger clone. The V call is TRBV6-5, the J call TRBJ1-4; possibly TRBD1 for D (5 bases). The CDR3 loop spans 14 amino acids. Looked up from germline, CDR1 is MNHEY and CDR2 is SVGAGI. Trimming removed 6 bases at V and 8 bases at J, with 16 bases between. The CDR3 bases are TGTGCCAGCAGAACGGGGGAGCAGAGCGAAAAACTGTTTTTT. Translating gives CASRTGEQSEKLFF.

This clonotype occurred many times. DNA for the CDR3: TGCAGTGCTAGAGACAGACTAGCGGGAGTTCCAGATACGCAGTATTTT. Its protein product is CSARDRLAGVPDTQYF. The chain links TRBV20-1 to TRBJ2-3, with 12 bases matching TRBD2. CDR3 length: 16 residues. Germline-derived CDR1 and CDR2 are DFQATT and SNEGSKA (reference sequence). After removal of 0 bases from V and 4 bases from J, the junction contained 5 bases not matched to a gene.

The chain carries TRBV27 and TRBJ2-5, with D possibly matching TRBD1 (7 bases). The length of the CDR3 is 15 residues. Germline-derived CDR1 and CDR2 are MNHEY and SMNVEV (reference sequence). V lost 5 bases, J lost 4 bases, and 17 bases lay in between. The CDR3 spells CASSGGGSGRETQYF. DNA of the CDR3: TGTGCCAGCAGTGGAGGGGGCTCAGGGAGAGAGACCCAGTACTTC.

There are a few counts of this clonotype. The chain combines TRBV10-3 with TRBJ1-4; tentatively, D is TRBD1 (5 bases). The CDR3 contains 13 residues. CDR1 and CDR2 (germline): ENHRY, SYGVKD. V was clipped by 7 bases and J by 2 bases, with 8 bases between them. This CDR3 reads CAINEGTNEKLFF. In DNA, the CDR3 is TGTGCCATCAACGAGGGGACTAATGAAAAACTGTTTTTT.

At least ten counts were recorded for this clonotype. The CDR3 DNA reads as TGCAGCGTTAGAACGACAGGGAATAATGAGCAGTTCTTC. It translates to CSVRTTGNNEQFF. The chain uses TRBV29-1 and TRBJ2-1; 7 bases line up with TRBD1. The J segment lost 7 bases and the V segment lost 5 bases, leaving 8 bases of the junction unmatched. Germline V lookup: CDR1 SQVTM, CDR2 ANQGSEA. The CDR3 has 13 amino acids.

Comments on this clonotype: One base away lies a much larger clone, so this may be a sequencing read error. This rearrangement joins TRBV5-1 to TRBJ2-1, with a possible D match to TRBD1 (6 bases). This CDR3 is built from 13 residues. The V and J ends lost 0 bases and 9 bases respectively, with 10 bases between them. Germline values: CDR1 SGHRS, CDR2 YFSETQ. The chain's CDR3 is CASSLARDTEQFF. For the CDR3, the DNA is TGCGCCAGCAGCTTGGCTCGGGACACTGAGCAGTTCTTC.

This clonotype was counted only a few times. One base away lies a much larger clone, so this may be a sequencing read error. This rearrangement joins TRBV7-9 to TRBJ1-2; 7 bases map to TRBD1. Germline V gives CDR1 SEHNR, CDR2 FQNEAQ (reference sequence). Trimming took 8 bases from V and 5 from J; bases not matched to a gene: 5. The CDR3 covers 12 residues. In DNA form, the CDR3 reads TGTGCCAGCGGCGTGGGACAGTATGGCTACACCTTC. Translating it yields CASGVGQYGYTF. The full variable domain, completed using reference TRBV7-9 and TRBJ1-2, is DTGVSQNPRHKITKRGQNVTFRCDPISEHNRLYWYRQTLGQGPEFLTYFQNEAQLEKSRLLSDRFSAERPKGSFSTLEIQRTEQGDSAMYLCASGVGQYGYTFGSGTRLTVV.

On this clonotype itself: Since a much larger clone is just one base distant, this may be a read error. The chain combines TRBV29-1 with TRBJ2-1; a weak D match, TRBD1 (6 bases). The CDR3 is 13 residues long. CDR1 and CDR2 (germline): SQVTM, ANQGSEA. CDR3 protein: CKVRGNSYNEQFF. The CDR3 DNA sequence: TGCAAGGTGAGGGGGAACTCCTACAATGAGCAGTTCTTC.

In its sample, this clonotype was seen many times. This chain connects TRBV3-1 to TRBJ2-1; D uncertain. CDR1 and CDR2 (germline): LGHDT, YNNKEL (reference sequence). The CDR3 sequence is 11 residues long. Trimming removed 4 bases at V and 10 bases at J, with 8 bases between. The CDR3: CASSLAAEQFF. The DNA of the CDR3 is TGTGCCAGCAGCCTCGCGGCGGAGCAGTTCTTC.

The chain is built from TRBV29-1 and TRBJ2-1, with D perhaps TRBD2 (6 bases). There are 13 residues in the CDR3. V lost 8 bases, J lost 4 bases, and 15 bases lay in between. Germline V gene sequence: CDR1 SQVTM, CDR2 ANQGSEA. The CDR3 reads CSHAERVYNEQFF. DNA of the CDR3: TGCAGCCACGCCGAGCGGGTATACAATGAGCAGTTCTTC.

This chain joins TRBV12-3 or TRBV12-4 and TRBJ2-1; possibly TRBD2 for D (6 bases). The CDR3 contains 14 residues. V was shortened by 2 bases and J by 5 bases, with 10 bases between the two germline ends. CDR3 nucleotides: TGTGCCAGCAGTTTAATGGCTAGCGACAATGAGCAGTTCTTC. It is translated as CASSLMASDNEQFF.

The sample holds a few counts of this clonotype. V is TRBV3-1 and J is TRBJ1-1, with D unresolved. This CDR3 has 13 amino acids. V was pared by 1 base and J by 4 bases, with 7 bases between. Germline-derived CDR1 and CDR2 are LGHDT and YNNKEL (reference sequence). The CDR3 protein is CASSQAMGTEAFF. Here the CDR3 DNA reads TGTGCCAGCAGCCAAGCGATGGGCACTGAAGCTTTCTTT.

This rearrangement joins TRBV20-1 to TRBJ2-1; 11 bases line up with TRBD2. The CDR3 runs to 15 residues. V trimming: 4 bases; J trimming: 7 bases; junction bases outside the gene matches: 9. Per the germline V gene, CDR1 is DFQATT and CDR2 is SNEGSKA (reference sequence). The CDR3 is CSAIRSGRAKNEQFF. DNA of the CDR3: TGCAGTGCTATCCGTAGCGGGAGGGCCAAGAATGAGCAGTTCTTC.

The V gene is TRBV4-1, the J gene TRBJ2-1; D not resolved. The last part of the DNA fits TRBJ2-7 better; the J call may be wrong. CDR3 size: 15 residues. Germline CDR1 MGHRA, CDR2 YSYEKL. CDR3 nucleotides: TGCGCCAGCAGCCAAGAGACTTTCTCCTACAATGAGCAGTACTTC. Translation: CASSQETFSYNEQYF.

A remark on this clonotype: This may come from a read error, since a much larger clone is one base off. The chain has TRBV2 and TRBJ2-5; a possible D gene is TRBD2 (6 bases). This CDR3 region has 16 residues. Germline-derived CDR1 and CDR2 are SNHLY and FYNNEI. As DNA, the CDR3 is TGTGCCAGCAGTGAGGGGGGAGTAAGGGCCCAAGAGACCCGGTACTTC. Encoded protein: CASSEGGVRAQETRYF. The entire variable domain, with the rest obtained from reference TRBV2 and TRBJ2-5, is as follows: EPEVTQTPSHQVTQMGQEVILRCVPISNHLYFYWYRQILGQKVEFLVSFYNNEISEKSEIFDDQFSVERPDGSNFTLKIRSTKLEDSAMYFCASSEGGVRAQETRYFGPGTRLLVL.

This clonotype turned up a few times. The CDR3 coding sequence is TGTGCCAGCAAAAAGGGGGGTAAAGATACGCAGTATTTT. The encoded protein is CASKKGGKDTQYF. The chain carries TRBV28 and TRBJ2-3; D tentatively reads TRBD1 or TRBD2 (6 bases each). V was shortened by 7 bases and J by 5 bases, with 13 bases between the two germline ends. The CDR3 is made up of 13 amino acids. Germline-derived CDR1 and CDR2 are MDHEN and SYDVKM.

This clonotype has more than one count but fewer than ten. The chain recombines TRBV20-1 with TRBJ1-5; D unresolved. V lost 7 bases and J 0 bases, leaving 10 bases between the germline ends. Looked up from germline, CDR1 is DFQATT and CDR2 is SNEGSKA (reference sequence). The CDR3 sequence is 13 residues long. Written as DNA, the CDR3 is TGCAGTGTCTCACGGGATAGCAATCAGCCCCAGCATTTT. As protein: CSVSRDSNQPQHF.

V and J are TRBV7-3 and TRBJ2-5; D unresolved. The CDR3 extends over 13 amino acids. V lost 0 bases and J lost 2, with 4 bases in between. Germline-derived CDR1 and CDR2 are SGHTA and FQGTGA. CDR3 nucleotides: TGTGCCAGCAGCTTAACATATCAAGAGACCCAGTACTTC. Translated: CASSLTYQETQYF.

V and J are TRBV20-1 and TRBJ2-7; 7 bases are shared with TRBD2. The CDR3 consists of 14 residues. V lost 6 bases and J lost 6; bases outside the gene matches: 14. In germline, CDR1 is DFQATT, CDR2 SNEGSKA (reference sequence). CDR3 nucleotides: TGCAGTGCCGAATGGGAGCGGGGCAGAGTCGAGCAGTACTTC. It is translated as CSAEWERGRVEQYF.